What follows is one T cell receptor beta chain and its context. Its target is unknown. The repertoire was sequenced with immunoSEQ multiplex PCR; TCRdb's copy has only in-frame clones and lacks some. The sample includes tens of thousands of clones, 85% to 90% seen only once; the top ten take roughly 5.6%. The sample comes from a study of T cell responses to AZD1222 COVID-19 vaccine. Study information: Pooled samples include second doses given at about 4 or 12 weeks.

J was trimmed by 6 bases and V by 3 bases; bases with no gene match: 9. This CDR3 contains 15 residues. The germline V gene encodes CDR1 SGHRS and CDR2 YFSETQ. General study results and limits: Among AZD1222 vaccinees, only five or six were seropositive at baseline. Increases in Spike-specific TCR breadth and depth were seen after two AZD1222 doses.

The clonotype was recovered from an adult in good health. The sample here was peripheral blood, taken on day 0 of AZD1222 vaccination. The V and J genes are TRBV5-1 and TRBJ1-2; TRBD1 matches at 9 bases. The CDR3 nucleotides read TGCGCCAGCAGCTCCCGGTTACAGGGGGCTGATGGCTACACCTTC. Its protein product is CASSSRLQGADGYTF.